This T cell receptor beta chain stems from a study of human T cells and chemical hapten exposure. There are 16 residues in the CDR3. TCRdb re-called the RACE reads with MiXCR, one entry per CDR3 protein. Among 40,000 to 50,000 distinct CDR3 sequences listed, over 10% were seen once. Described time point: pre-sensitization, week 0. As to treatment: therapeutic diphenylcyclopropenone sensitization with weekly scalp DPC. The chain couples TRBV21-1 to TRBJ1-5; TRBD1 is the table's D call and was not checked against the DNA. TRBV21-1 is an annotated pseudogene. The sequences come from whole blood, collected in connection with sensitization to the hapten diphenylcyclopropenone (DPC). The sequence came from a woman in her thirties with alopecia areata. Some clones in this sample may be carry-over from other donors' samples. The CDR3 DNA reads TGTGCCAGCAGCAAAGTTTGGGACAGGGCCAATCAGCCCCAGCATTTT. This gives the protein CASSKVWDRANQPQHF.